The 28 T cell receptor beta chains in this list originate from one sample, sequenced in a study of shared clonotypes between healthy human individuals. Data came from immunoSEQ multiplex PCR; TCRdb stores just in-frame clones and leaves some out. The sample holds about 1.5 million clones; over 95% are singletons and the top ten take approximately 1.1%. Sequencing input: naive CD4+ T cells sorted from blood. Documented subset: CD45RA+ positively selected. These receptors were obtained from a man aged 30 to 39 in good health.

This rearrangement joins TRBV28 to TRBJ2-7; D perhaps matches TRBD2 (6 bases). V shed 0 bases and J shed 1 base, with 10 bases lying between them. The CDR3 runs to 15 residues. Germline V gene lookup returns CDR1 MDHEN and CDR2 SYDVKM. The CDR3 DNA reads TGTGCCAGCAGTTTATGGGGACTGAGTTCCTACGAGCAGTACTTC. This sequence encodes CASSLWGLSSYEQYF.

The CDR3 spells CASSPIGASAHADTQYF. The CDR3 DNA reads as TGTGCCAGCTCACCCATTGGAGCCTCGGCGCACGCAGATACGCAGTATTTT. The chain recombines TRBV18 with TRBJ2-3; no definite D call. The CDR3 is 17 residues long. Trimming removed 3 bases from V and 4 bases from J, with 20 bases in between. The V gene's germline CDR1 is KGHSH and CDR2 LQKENI. The whole variable domain, filled in from reference TRBV18 and TRBJ2-3, reads NAGVMQNPRHLVRRRGQEARLRCSPMKGHSHVYWYRQLPEEGLKFMVYLQKENIIDESGMPKERFSAEFPKEGPSILRIQQVVRGDSAAYFCASSPIGASAHADTQYFGPGTRLTVL.

This clone was recorded once. The rearrangement links TRBV18 to TRBJ1-5; 8 positions match TRBD1. The V and J ends lost 5 bases and 7 bases, in that order; junction bases with no gene match: 4. The length of the CDR3 is 13 residues. CDR1 is KGHSH and CDR2 is LQKENI in the germline V gene. CDR3 sequence (DNA): TGTGCCAGCTCATCGACAGGGGAGCAGCCCCAGCATTTT. Translating it yields CASSSTGEQPQHF.

This clone was observed a single time. The chain recombines TRBV5-1 with TRBJ2-5; TRBD2 aligns across 7 bases. Trimming removed 0 bases from V and 4 bases from J; junction bases left unmatched: 6. Per the germline V gene, CDR1 is SGHRS and CDR2 is YFSETQ. The length of the CDR3 is 15 residues. CDR3 DNA: TGCGCCAGCAGCTTGGGGGGAGGGACGAGAGAGACCCAGTACTTC. Translating gives CASSLGGGTRETQYF. Full variable domain (remainder filled in from reference TRBV5-1 and TRBJ2-5): KAGVTQTPRYLIKTRGQQVTLSCSPISGHRSVSWYQQTPGQGLQFLFEYFSETQRNKGNFPGRFSGRQFSNSRSEMNVSTLELGDSALYLCASSLGGGTRETQYFGPGTRLLVL.

The CDR3 loop reads CASSLGGTPGNQPQHF. The CDR3 DNA is TGTGCCAGCAGCTTAGGAGGTACGCCGGGCAATCAGCCCCAGCATTTT. The V call is TRBV7-8, the J call TRBJ1-5; D is unclear. The CDR3 consists of 16 residues. V lost 1 base, J lost 2 bases, and 12 bases lay in between. Germline lookup yields CDR1 SGHVS and CDR2 FQNEAQ.

J is TRBJ2-2 and V is TRBV9, with D hard to call. V was cut by 3 bases and J by 6 bases, with 15 bases left in between. CDR3 length: 15 residues. The germline CDR1 and CDR2 sequences are SGDLS and YYNGEE. The chain's CDR3 is CASSALEHSSGELFF. CDR3 sequence (DNA): TGTGCCAGCAGCGCCCTAGAACATTCCTCCGGGGAGCTGTTTTTT.

This chain uses TRBV28 with TRBJ2-3; D unclear. V was shortened by 4 bases and J by 2 bases, with 25 bases between the two germline ends. Germline loops: CDR1 MDHEN, CDR2 SYDVKM. The CDR3 spans 19 residues. CDR3 protein: CASSSRRPVQLGTTDTQYF. CDR3 sequence (DNA): TGTGCCAGCAGTTCCCGACGACCGGTACAATTGGGAACCACAGATACGCAGTATTTT.

This rearrangement joins TRBV10-3 to TRBJ1-2; unclear D gene. The CDR3 contains 13 residues. Germline CDR1 and CDR2: ENHRY and SYGVKD. Trimming cost V 5 bases and J 5 bases, with 12 bases left between them. CDR3: CAISQFAEYGYTF. CDR3 coding DNA: TGTGCCATCAGTCAATTCGCCGAATATGGCTACACCTTC.

This chain connects TRBV5-4 to TRBJ2-1, with D unclear. Trimming took 5 bases from V and 4 from J, leaving 10 bases between them. Germline V gene lookup returns CDR1 SGHNT and CDR2 YYREEE (reference sequence). The CDR3 totals 13 residues. The CDR3 region has the DNA TGTGCCAGCAGTGTGGTGGCTTACAATGAGCAGTTCTTC. Encoded protein: CASSVVAYNEQFF.

The V call is TRBV19, the J call TRBJ2-7; TRBD1 matches 10 bases. Germline V CDR1 and CDR2: LNHDA, SQIVND (reference sequence). The length of the CDR3 is 15 residues. Trimming removed 3 bases from V and 3 bases from J; junction bases left unmatched: 5. The CDR3 here is CASSISGTGVYEQYF. The CDR3 DNA reads TGTGCCAGTAGTATCTCCGGGACAGGGGTCTACGAGCAGTACTTC. The entire variable domain, with the rest obtained from reference TRBV19 and TRBJ2-7, is as follows: DGGITQSPKYLFRKEGQNVTLSCEQNLNHDAMYWYRQDPGQGLRLIYYSQIVNDFQKGDIAEGYSVSREKKESFPLTVTSAQKNPTAFYLCASSISGTGVYEQYFGPGTRLTVT.

The chain employs TRBV11-2 and TRBJ1-5; D is unresolved. The CDR3 has 13 amino acids. Germline V gene sequence: CDR1 SGHAT, CDR2 FQNNGV. The V end was cut by 4 bases, the J end by 6 bases, with 10 bases between. The CDR3 DNA reads as TGTGCCAGCAGCTCCGGGGTCGCTCAGCCCCAGCATTTT. Its translation is CASSSGVAQPQHF. Supplemented by reference TRBV11-2 and TRBJ1-5, the full variable domain reads EAGVAQSPRYKIIEKRQSVAFWCNPISGHATLYWYQQILGQGPKLLIQFQNNGVVDDSQLPKDRFSAERLKGVDSTLKIQPAKLEDSAVYLCASSSGVAQPQHFGDGTRLSIL.

To note about this clone: Other nucleotide sequences from this sample produce the same CDR3. The chain combines TRBV18 with TRBJ2-5; D ambiguous. The CDR3 length is 13 residues. In germline, CDR1 is KGHSH, CDR2 LQKENI. With 3 bases removed from V and 1 base from J, the gap between germline ends came to 6 bases. As DNA, the CDR3 is TGTGCCAGCTCACCCACAGCCCAAGAGACCCAGTACTTC. Its translation is CASSPTAQETQYF.

This clone has only one observation. The chain joins TRBV18 to TRBJ2-1; 9 nucleotides align to TRBD1. This CDR3 is 15 amino acids long. Per germline, CDR1 KGHSH and CDR2 LQKENI. The trim removed 1 base at V and 9 bases at J, leaving 7 bases unmatched. The CDR3 DNA reads TGTGCCAGCTCACCACAGGGACAGGGACTGAGTGAGCAGTTCTTC. This gives the protein CASSPQGQGLSEQFF.

The V call is TRBV27, the J call TRBJ2-1, with 9 bases identical to TRBD1. Germline CDR1 and CDR2: MNHEY and SMNVEV (reference sequence). The CDR3 loop spans 18 amino acids. With V trimmed by 7 bases and J by 0 bases, 13 bases remained unmatched. DNA of the CDR3: TGTGCCAGCAACCCGGGGACAGGGAGCTGGAGCTCCTACAATGAGCAGTTCTTC. This sequence encodes CASNPGTGSWSSYNEQFF.

The J gene is TRBJ2-5, the V gene TRBV10-3; TRBD1 is a possible D gene (5 bases). With 1 base removed from V and 4 bases from J, the gap between germline ends came to 16 bases. The germline V gene encodes CDR1 ENHRY and CDR2 SYGVKD. The CDR3 sequence is 16 residues long. CDR3 in DNA: TGTGCCATCAGTGAGTGGGCACAGGACGGACGAGAGACCCAGTACTTC. Amino acids: CAISEWAQDGRETQYF.

V and J are TRBV2 and TRBJ2-1, with 9 bases fitting TRBD2. V trimming: 2 bases; J trimming: 9 bases; junction bases outside the gene matches: 8. Germline lookup yields CDR1 SNHLY and CDR2 FYNNEI. The CDR3 is 15 amino acids. CDR3 coding DNA: TGTGCCAGCAGTGAACTTAGCGGGAGTCCTAGTGAGCAGTTCTTC. Translated, it gives CASSELSGSPSEQFF.

CDR3: CASSLEASGRTEQYF. The CDR3 nucleotides are TGTGCCAGCAGCTTAGAAGCTAGCGGGAGGACCGAGCAGTACTTC. The J gene is TRBJ2-7, the V gene TRBV7-9; 11 bases agree with TRBD2. J lost 6 bases, V lost 1 base, and 5 bases had no gene match. The CDR3 length is 15 residues. The germline gives CDR1 SEHNR, CDR2 FQNEAQ (reference sequence).

The chain combines TRBV6-7 with TRBJ2-7; 8 bases line up with TRBD2. TRBV6-7 is labeled an ORF, and its function is uncertain. The CDR3 length is 19 residues. V gave up 0 bases and J gave up 3 bases; unmatched junction bases: 16. CDR3 sequence reads: CASSYSTSERQSEIYEQYF. DNA of the CDR3: TGTGCCAGCAGTTACTCGACTAGCGAGAGACAATCAGAAATCTACGAGCAGTACTTC.

This chain joins TRBV30 and TRBJ1-2; D remains ambiguous. V dropped 3 bases and J dropped 0 bases, with 23 bases sitting between them. Germline loops: CDR1 GTSNPN, CDR2 SVGIG (reference sequence). The CDR3 has 18 residues. The CDR3 loop is CAWRLGPLYRWANYGYTF. CDR3 DNA: TGTGCCTGGAGGCTGGGCCCTTTGTACCGGTGGGCTAACTATGGCTACACCTTC.

V usage is TRBV28 and J usage is TRBJ1-5, with 9 bases identical to TRBD1. Germline assignment: CDR1 MDHEN and CDR2 SYDVKM. CDR3 length: 18 amino acids. V gave up 6 bases and J gave up 0 bases; unmatched junction bases: 12. CDR3 loop: CASRLGQGRRDSNQPQHF. CDR3 nucleotides: TGTGCCAGCAGACTAGGACAGGGGCGACGTGATAGCAATCAGCCCCAGCATTTT.

This CDR3 is CASSPGSGVEDTQYF. The CDR3 bases are TGTGCCAGCAGCCCCGGGTCGGGGGTAGAGGATACGCAGTATTTT. The chain combines TRBV7-9 with TRBJ2-3, with D possibly being TRBD2 (6 bases). Germline values: CDR1 SEHNR, CDR2 FQNEAQ (reference sequence). CDR3 length: 15 amino acids. V was clipped by 5 bases and J by 6 bases, with 18 bases between them.

This chain connects TRBV28 to TRBJ2-7; D gene unclear. CDR3 length: 13 residues. V was pared by 2 bases and J by 6 bases, with 11 bases between. The germline V gene has CDR1 MDHEN and CDR2 SYDVKM. The DNA for the CDR3 is TGTGCCAGCAGTTTAGGCAGGATGCCCGAGCAGTACTTC. Amino acids: CASSLGRMPEQYF.

The chain uses TRBV18 and TRBJ1-3; D ambiguous. The CDR3 runs to 16 residues. Germline CDR1 is KGHSH and CDR2 is LQKENI. Trimming cost V 0 bases and J 0 bases, with 9 bases left between them. The CDR3 coding sequence is TGTGCCAGCTCACCACCGGCGGCTAGCTCTGGAAACACCATATATTTT. It encodes CASSPPAASSGNTIYF. Using reference TRBV18 and TRBJ1-3 for the parts outside the CDR3, the full variable domain is NAGVMQNPRHLVRRRGQEARLRCSPMKGHSHVYWYRQLPEEGLKFMVYLQKENIIDESGMPKERFSAEFPKEGPSILRIQQVVRGDSAAYFCASSPPAASSGNTIYFGEGSWLTVV.

The CDR3 loop is CASSPNREAFF. The CDR3 DNA is TGTGCCAGCTCACCAAACAGGGAAGCTTTCTTT. The V and J genes are TRBV18 and TRBJ1-1; D possibly corresponds to TRBD1 (5 bases). V was shortened by 2 bases and J by 8 bases, with 6 bases between the two germline ends. The CDR3 is 11 residues long. Germline V gene lookup returns CDR1 KGHSH and CDR2 LQKENI.

The V call is TRBV6-6, the J call TRBJ2-7, with 11 bases identical to TRBD2. CDR3 length equals 14 residues. Germline CDR1 and CDR2: MNHNY and SVGAGI (reference sequence). J was trimmed by 6 bases and V by 7 bases; bases with no gene match: 8. The CDR3 protein is CASTQLAGVSEQYF. CDR3 nucleotide sequence: TGTGCCAGCACACAACTAGCGGGAGTAAGCGAGCAGTACTTC.

This chain connects TRBV7-2 to TRBJ1-2; D gene unclear. V was shortened by 3 bases and J by 4 bases, with 12 bases between the two germline ends. Germline values: CDR1 SGHTA, CDR2 FQGNSA. The CDR3 covers 14 residues. Here the CDR3 reads CASSFSRAPYGYTF. CDR3 bases: TGTGCCAGCAGCTTCTCAAGGGCGCCCTATGGCTACACCTTC.

V and J are TRBV27 and TRBJ1-2; 8 bases align to TRBD1. Germline V lookup: CDR1 MNHEY, CDR2 SMNVEV (reference sequence). CDR3 length: 16 residues. V lost 6 bases and J lost 2; bases outside the gene matches: 11. The CDR3 DNA reads as TGTGCCAGCAGCCGGGGACAGGCACGACTAAACTATGGCTACACCTTC. It yields the protein CASSRGQARLNYGYTF.

The J gene is TRBJ2-6, the V gene TRBV28; no clear D. The CDR3 has 15 residues. Trimming shortened V by 3 bases and J by 3 bases, and 9 bases separated the two germline ends. Germline CDR1 is MDHEN and CDR2 is SYDVKM. CDR3 in amino acids: CASSFLGNGANVLTF. The CDR3 DNA reads as TGTGCCAGCAGTTTTTTAGGGAATGGGGCCAACGTCCTGACTTTC.